The 28 T cell receptor beta chains below were found in one sample sequenced in a study of shared clonotypes between healthy human individuals (dated by TCRdb to the early 2020s). Receptors were amplified or captured by the immunoSEQ multiplex PCR assay. TCRdb carries this immuneACCESS record with in-frame sequences only. Its versions omit some clonotypes, under half of them owing to an unresolved V gene in the studies checked, with the rest unexplained. This sample is represented by under 1,100,000 clones; 70% to 80% of them were singletons. Under 0.8% of the sample is taken by the ten largest. Sequenced sample: memory CD4+ T cells from PBMCs. The cell subset or site label, read with the paper, signifies: CD45RA-negative fraction. All receptors derive from a man aged 18 to 29 in good health. Some clones in this sample may be carry-over from other donors' samples.

This chain connects TRBV4-1 to TRBJ1-3; D gene ambiguous. The ends were cut back, 6 bases at V and 0 bases at J, with 9 bases in the middle. CDR1 is MGHRA, CDR2 YSYEKL, per germline. This CDR3 region has 14 residues. CDR3 amino acids: CASSPRRSGNTIYF. CDR3 nucleotides: TGCGCCAGCAGTCCCCGGCGCTCTGGAAACACCATATATTTT.

The rearrangement joins TRBV6-5 to TRBJ2-3; TRBD2 agrees at 9 bases. Germline-derived CDR1 and CDR2 are MNHEY and SVGAGI. V shed 0 bases, J shed 5 bases, and the junction held 6 bases outside the gene matches. This CDR3 is built from 16 residues. The CDR3 spells CASSYSWTLAGDTQYF. In DNA form, the CDR3 reads TGTGCCAGCAGTTACTCGTGGACACTAGCGGGAGATACGCAGTATTTT.

V gene TRBV7-8 combines with J gene TRBJ1-6, with 8 bases that match TRBD1. The CDR3 loop spans 14 amino acids. Unmatched junction bases numbered 4, after V lost 5 bases and J lost 7 bases. CDR1 and CDR2 from the germline V gene are SGHVS and FQNEAQ. The CDR3 sequence: CASSPGDRNSPLHF. CDR3 coding DNA: TGTGCCAGCAGCCCCGGGGACAGGAATTCACCCCTCCACTTT.

About this clone: The sample has other DNA sequences that encode this CDR3 too. The chain employs TRBV2 and TRBJ1-4; no reliable D call. V was clipped by 0 bases and J by 8 bases, with 4 bases between them. This CDR3 has 12 residues. The germline V gene has CDR1 SNHLY and CDR2 FYNNEI. CDR3 sequence: CASSEAGEKLFF. The DNA for the CDR3 is TGTGCCAGCAGTGAAGCTGGGGAAAAACTGTTTTTT.

With regard to this clone: Other DNA sequences from this sample encode an identical CDR3 as well. This chain joins TRBV9 and TRBJ2-1, with D tentatively TRBD1 (6 bases). The germline V and J ends were trimmed by 1 base and 4 bases, with 9 bases remaining between them. The CDR3 sequence is 14 residues long. The germline V gene has CDR1 SGDLS and CDR2 YYNGEE. Here the CDR3 DNA reads TGTGCCAGCAGCGTATTAGGGGGTTACAATGAGCAGTTCTTC. It encodes CASSVLGGYNEQFF. Full variable domain (rest looked up from reference TRBV9 and TRBJ2-1): DSGVTQTPKHLITATGQRVTLRCSPRSGDLSVYWYQQSLDQGLQFLIQYYNGEERAKGNILERFSAQQFPDLHSELNLSSLELGDSALYFCASSVLGGYNEQFFGPGTRLTVL.

This clone was recorded many times. The chain combines TRBV7-7 with TRBJ1-1; unclear D gene. CDR1 is SSHAT and CDR2 is FNYEAQ in the germline V gene (reference sequence). Deletions cut 5 bases from V and 8 bases from J, with 12 bases between. The CDR3 has 12 amino acids. The CDR3 protein is CASSPYTGEAFF. CDR3 in DNA: TGTGCCAGCAGCCCTTATACGGGAGAAGCTTTCTTT.

The chain joins TRBV19 to TRBJ1-2; D remains ambiguous. This CDR3 has 12 amino acids. V lost 6 bases and J 2 bases, leaving 7 bases between the germline ends. CDR1 and CDR2 (germline): LNHDA, SQIVND (reference sequence). In nucleotides, the CDR3 is TGTGCCAGTAGGAACCAGAACTATGGCTACACCTTC. Its translation is CASRNQNYGYTF.

The chain recombines TRBV28 with TRBJ1-5; D might be TRBD1 (5 bases). The CDR3 length is 14 residues. CDR1 is MDHEN and CDR2 is SYDVKM in the germline V gene. Trimming removed 6 bases at V and 4 bases at J, with 13 bases between. The CDR3 loop is CASRNGGENQPQHF. The CDR3 nucleotides read TGTGCCAGCAGGAACGGGGGTGAAAATCAGCCCCAGCATTTT.

The chain couples TRBV6-1 to TRBJ2-5; possible D gene TRBD2, 5 bases. Germline CDR1 and CDR2: MNHNS and SASEGT. The CDR3 is 13 amino acids. The ends were cut back, 10 bases at V and 2 bases at J, with 14 bases in the middle. The DNA for the CDR3 is TGTGCCACCCCTGGGGAGCGGCAAGAGACCCAGTACTTC. Translating gives CATPGERQETQYF.

The chain is built from TRBV5-1 and TRBJ2-1; weak D call: TRBD1 (6 bases). Trimming cost V 4 bases and J 8 bases, with 7 bases left between them. The germline CDR1 and CDR2 sequences are SGHRS and YFSETQ. The CDR3 spans 11 residues. The CDR3 sequence is CASSGQYEQFF. The DNA of the CDR3 is TGCGCCAGCAGCGGACAGTATGAGCAGTTCTTC.

The rearrangement uses TRBV18 and TRBJ1-2, with a weak D call TRBD1 (5 bases). The V and J ends lost 8 bases and 5 bases respectively, with 15 bases between them. CDR1 is KGHSH and CDR2 is LQKENI in the germline V gene. CDR3 size: 13 residues. The CDR3 sequence is CASHDSSNYGYTF. The DNA of the CDR3 is TGTGCCAGCCATGACAGCTCAAATTATGGCTACACCTTC.

The chain links TRBV9 to TRBJ1-2, with TRBD1 matching 9 bases. V was pared by 6 bases and J by 1 base, with 7 bases of the junction left unmatched. Germline values: CDR1 SGDLS, CDR2 YYNGEE. There are 15 residues in the CDR3. The CDR3 DNA sequence: TGTGCCAGCACCCAAGGGGGACAGGGTAACTATGGCTACACCTTC. Residues: CASTQGGQGNYGYTF.

This chain uses TRBV6-1 with TRBJ2-2; no reliable D call. CDR3 length equals 14 residues. V was clipped by 6 bases and J by 2 bases, with 10 bases between them. The V gene's germline CDR1 is MNHNS and CDR2 SASEGT. CDR3 coding DNA: TGTGCCAGCAGGGTTATGGGAAACACCGGGGAGCTGTTTTTT. Its protein is CASRVMGNTGELFF.

On this clone: This sample includes further DNA sequences coding for the same CDR3. The V gene is TRBV28, the J gene TRBJ1-1; perhaps TRBD1 as D (5 bases). V was pared by 4 bases and J by 0 bases, with 9 bases between. The CDR3 has 14 residues. From germline, CDR1 is MDHEN and CDR2 SYDVKM. The CDR3 nucleotides read TGTGCCAGCAGTTCCCCAGGGATGAACACTGAAGCTTTCTTT. It translates to CASSSPGMNTEAFF.

This chain joins TRBV28 and TRBJ1-5, with D possibly being TRBD1 (5 bases). Germline V lookup: CDR1 MDHEN, CDR2 SYDVKM. Trimming shortened V by 10 bases and J by 0 bases, and 10 bases separated the two germline ends. This CDR3 has 13 residues. The CDR3 DNA follows: TGTGCCACTCAGCAGGGTAGCAATCAGCCCCAGCATTTT. It yields the protein CATQQGSNQPQHF.

This clone was recorded many times. This chain uses TRBV28 with TRBJ1-1; 8 nucleotides agree with TRBD1. The CDR3 totals 13 residues. The V gene's germline CDR1 is MDHEN and CDR2 SYDVKM. CDR3 sequence: CAAGGHMNTEAFF. The CDR3 nucleotides read TGTGCAGCAGGGGGCCACATGAACACTGAAGCTTTCTTT.

This sequence joins TRBV5-1 and TRBJ2-4, with 9 positions matching TRBD2. The CDR3 spans 15 residues. CDR1 and CDR2 from the germline V gene are SGHRS and YFSETQ. Unmatched junction bases numbered 7, after V lost 4 bases and J lost 5 bases. This CDR3 reads CASSPIGLAQNIQYF. The CDR3 DNA sequence: TGCGCCAGCAGCCCAATTGGACTAGCGCAAAACATTCAGTACTTC.

About this clone: Other DNA sequences in this sample translate to the same CDR3. The chain carries TRBV28 and TRBJ2-2, with D hard to call. CDR3 length: 13 residues. Trimming took off 4 bases at V and 5 bases at J, with 8 bases between the two ends. Germline V gives CDR1 MDHEN, CDR2 SYDVKM. CDR3 nucleotide sequence: TGTGCCAGCAGTTCGGGCTCTACCGGGGAGCTGTTTTTT. It yields the protein CASSSGSTGELFF. Based on the CDR3 plus reference TRBV28 and TRBJ2-2, the full variable domain is DVKVTQSSRYLVKRTGEKVFLECVQDMDHENMFWYRQDPGLGLRLIYFSYDVKMKEKGDIPEGYSVSREKKERFSLILESASTNQTSMYLCASSSGSTGELFFGEGSRLTVL.

Worth noting for this clone: Other DNA sequences within the sample encode an identical CDR3. The V gene is TRBV5-1, the J gene TRBJ1-5; TRBD1 aligns across 7 bases. The germline V gene has CDR1 SGHRS and CDR2 YFSETQ. This CDR3 is 14 amino acids long. J was trimmed by 2 bases and V by 4 bases; bases with no gene match: 3. Here the CDR3 DNA reads TGCGCCAGCAGCGTAGGACAGGGCAATCAGCCCCAGCATTTT. Its translation is CASSVGQGNQPQHF.

The chain carries TRBV7-2 and TRBJ2-3; D gene unclear. Trimming shortened V by 3 bases and J by 4 bases, and 8 bases separated the two germline ends. Germline CDR1 SGHTA, CDR2 FQGNSA. The CDR3 has 13 residues. The CDR3 protein is CASSFPAADTQYF. DNA of the CDR3: TGTGCCAGCAGCTTCCCTGCAGCAGATACGCAGTATTTT.

CDR3 nucleotide sequence: TGCGCCAGCTCTTCATTCTCTAGCGGGAGGTCGAACACCGGGGAGCTGTTTTTT. Amino acid sequence: CASSSFSSGRSNTGELFF. This rearrangement joins TRBV5-1 to TRBJ2-2; 11 nucleotides match TRBD2. Trimming took 7 bases from V and 0 from J; bases not matched to a gene: 11. Germline V gene data show CDR1 as SGHRS and CDR2 as YFSETQ. The CDR3 length is 18 residues. Looking up the rest from reference TRBV5-1 and TRBJ2-2 gives the full variable domain: KAGVTQTPRYLIKTRGQQVTLSCSPISGHRSVSWYQQTPGQGLQFLFEYFSETQRNKGNFPGRFSGRQFSNSRSEMNVSTLELGDSALYLCASSSFSSGRSNTGELFFGEGSRLTVL.

The rearrangement links TRBV28 to TRBJ1-4; D unresolved. V lost 3 bases to trimming and J lost 8 bases, with 13 bases between them. CDR1 is MDHEN and CDR2 is SYDVKM in the germline V gene. The CDR3 sequence is 14 residues long. The CDR3 DNA reads as TGTGCCAGCAGTTTTGTTCCCGGCCGGGAAAAACTGTTTTTT. Protein sequence: CASSFVPGREKLFF. Looking up the rest from reference TRBV28 and TRBJ1-4 gives the full variable domain: DVKVTQSSRYLVKRTGEKVFLECVQDMDHENMFWYRQDPGLGLRLIYFSYDVKMKEKGDIPEGYSVSREKKERFSLILESASTNQTSMYLCASSFVPGREKLFFGSGTQLSVL.

The V gene is TRBV19, the J gene TRBJ2-2; TRBD2 aligns across 9 bases. Germline V gene lookup returns CDR1 LNHDA and CDR2 SQIVND (reference sequence). The CDR3 extends over 17 amino acids. V dropped 2 bases and J dropped 1; count of bases not matched to a gene: 5. CDR3 residues: CASSILAGGGNTGELFF. CDR3 bases: TGTGCCAGTAGTATATTGGCGGGAGGGGGGAACACCGGGGAGCTGTTTTTT.

This chain joins TRBV15 and TRBJ2-2; D is possibly TRBD2 (5 bases). Germline loops: CDR1 LNHNV, CDR2 YYDKDF (reference sequence). This CDR3 is 13 amino acids long. The V and J ends lost 1 base and 6 bases respectively, with 6 bases between them. The CDR3 DNA is TGTGCCACCAGCAGAGGGACTGCCGGGGAGCTGTTTTTT. Translated: CATSRGTAGELFF.

The chain is built from TRBV29-1 and TRBJ2-7, with 12 bases that match TRBD1. V lost 7 bases to trimming and J lost 6 bases; unmatched junction nucleotides: 4. The CDR3 has 12 amino acids. CDR1 and CDR2 from the germline V gene are SQVTM and ANQGSEA. CDR3 residues: CSAGTGGLEQYF. The CDR3 bases are TGCAGCGCCGGGACAGGGGGCCTCGAGCAGTACTTC.

This clone was detected a few times. CDR3 DNA: TGTGCCAGCAGCTTTCGGGCGGATGGCTACACCTTC. Its protein is CASSFRADGYTF. The rearrangement uses TRBV7-9 and TRBJ1-2; D is unresolved. The CDR3 loop spans 12 amino acids. The germline V gene has CDR1 SEHNR and CDR2 FQNEAQ (reference sequence). Trimming stripped 3 bases from V and 6 bases from J, with 8 bases between. Full variable domain (missing parts from reference TRBV7-9 and TRBJ1-2): DTGVSQNPRHKITKRGQNVTFRCDPISEHNRLYWYRQTLGQGPEFLTYFQNEAQLEKSRLLSDRFSAERPKGSFSTLEIQRTEQGDSAMYLCASSFRADGYTFGSGTRLTVV.

In regard to this clone: This may come from a read error, since a much larger clone is one base off. The chain has TRBV28 and TRBJ1-2; D ambiguous. V lost 5 bases and J 2 bases, leaving 6 bases between the germline ends. The germline gives CDR1 MDHEN, CDR2 SYDVKM. The CDR3 is made up of 12 amino acids. This chain's CDR3 is CASSDNNYGYTF. CDR3 DNA sequence: TGTGCCAGCAGTGATAACAACTATGGCTACACCTTC.

This chain joins TRBV4-1 and TRBJ1-5; D unresolved. Trimming removed 0 bases at V and 1 base at J, with 7 bases between. Germline CDR1 and CDR2: MGHRA and YSYEKL. This CDR3 is built from 15 residues. The CDR3 nucleotides read TGCGCCAGCAGCCAAGACCCATGGAGCAATCAGCCCCAGCATTTT. Translating gives CASSQDPWSNQPQHF.